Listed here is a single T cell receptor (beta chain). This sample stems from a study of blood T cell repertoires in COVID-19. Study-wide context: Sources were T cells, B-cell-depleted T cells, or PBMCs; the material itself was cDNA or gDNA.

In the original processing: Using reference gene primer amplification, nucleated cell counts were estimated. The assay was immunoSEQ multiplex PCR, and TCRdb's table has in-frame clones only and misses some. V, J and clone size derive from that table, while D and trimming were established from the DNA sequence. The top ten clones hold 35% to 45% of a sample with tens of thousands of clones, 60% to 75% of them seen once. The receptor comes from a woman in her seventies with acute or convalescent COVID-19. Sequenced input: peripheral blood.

CDR3 sequence reads: CASSVGAGWYF. The DNA for the CDR3 is TGTGCCAGCAGTGTCGGAGCGGGGTGGTACTTC. The V and J genes are TRBV6-2 or TRBV6-3 and TRBJ2-7; 7 positions match TRBD2. The CDR3 consists of 11 residues. Germline lookup yields CDR1 MNHEY and CDR2 SVGEGT. The V segment lost 5 bases and the J segment 12 bases; nucleotides outside the gene matches: 7.